The 28 T cell receptor beta chains listed next were all sequenced from one sample in a study of Graves' ophthalmopathy and Graves' hyperthyroidism. TCR beta CDR3 regions were amplified from RNA transcripts. HTBI primers were used in a first-round RT-PCR, which preceded a second-round multiplex PCR. TCRdb passed the multiplex PCR reads through MiXCR, listing each CDR3 protein once. The sample lists a few hundred thousand distinct CDR3 sequences, about 16% seen once, with roughly 7% in the top ten. The specimen was peripheral blood. Every receptor here comes from a woman under 30 with stable Graves' hyperthyroidism.

This clonotype has a count of ten or more. V usage is TRBV4-2 and J usage is TRBJ2-4, with D unclear. V was cut by 0 bases and J by 6 bases, with 24 bases left in between. The CDR3 consists of 19 residues. Germline V gene data show CDR1 as LGHNA and CDR2 as YNFKEQ. CDR3 sequence (DNA): TGTGCCAGCAGCCAAGATGGAGTTCAAACCCCACCACCAGGAAACATTCAGTACTTC. The encoded protein is CASSQDGVQTPPPGNIQYF.

The gene calls are TRBV19 and TRBJ1-1; TRBD1 matches 7 bases. The CDR3 covers 15 residues. J was trimmed by 4 bases and V by 7 bases; bases with no gene match: 12. The V gene's germline CDR1 is LNHDA and CDR2 SQIVND (reference sequence). CDR3 residues: CASIPWTGGSTEAFF. CDR3 bases: TGTGCCAGTATACCTTGGACAGGAGGGAGCACTGAAGCTTTCTTT.

With respect to this clonotype: A much more abundant neighbour one base away suggests this may be a read error. The rearrangement uses TRBV19 and TRBJ2-5; 14 bases match TRBD2. The germline gives CDR1 LNHDA, CDR2 SQIVND (reference sequence). This CDR3 has 19 amino acids. The CDR3 region is CASSIERLAGGYLRQTKYF. The CDR3 nucleotides read TGTGCCAGTAGTATAGAAAGACTAGCGGGGGGGTATCTTCGACAGACCAAGTACTTC.

This clonotype was observed a handful of times. The chain carries TRBV20-1 and TRBJ1-6, with 7 nucleotides matching TRBD1. Germline CDR1 and CDR2: DFQATT and SNEGSKA (reference sequence). V shed 6 bases and J 15 bases; nucleotides not matched to a gene: 8. The length of the CDR3 is 11 residues. The CDR3, as DNA: TGCAGTGCAATGAGCGACAGGGACCTCCACTTT. It is translated as CSAMSDRDLHF.

This clonotype came up many times. The gene calls are TRBV2 and TRBJ1-1, with D uncertain. This CDR3 is 12 amino acids long. The germline gives CDR1 SNHLY, CDR2 FYNNEI. The V gene lost 3 bases and the J gene lost 5 bases, with 7 bases spanning the gap. The CDR3 DNA reads TGTGCCAGCAGTGAGTCGGGGACTGAAGCTTTCTTT. It specifies CASSESGTEAFF.

In its sample, this clonotype was seen many times. V usage is TRBV28 and J usage is TRBJ1-1; 9 bases align to TRBD1. Germline assignment: CDR1 MDHEN and CDR2 SYDVKM. The ends lost 3 bases at V and 8 bases at J; junction bases unmatched: 7. The CDR3 loop spans 14 amino acids. The CDR3 nucleotides are TGTGCCAGCAGTTTGGTACAGGGGGCAAAGGAAGCTTTCTTT. It translates to CASSLVQGAKEAFF.

This clonotype was seen at least ten times. The V gene is TRBV12-3 or TRBV12-4, the J gene TRBJ1-2; D is uncertain. The CDR3 totals 14 residues. V was trimmed by 3 bases and J by 4 bases, leaving 12 bases between them. The CDR3 reads CASSLQGSPYGYTF. In nucleotides, the CDR3 is TGTGCCAGCAGTTTGCAAGGGAGCCCCTATGGCTACACCTTC.

The rearrangement links TRBV14 to TRBJ1-6; tentatively, D is TRBD1 (5 bases). The germline gives CDR1 SGHDN, CDR2 FVKESK. The CDR3 consists of 14 residues. Trimming shortened V by 5 bases and J by 9 bases, and 14 bases separated the two germline ends. CDR3: CASSSDLGGSPLHF. In DNA, the CDR3 is TGTGCCAGCAGCTCGGACCTGGGGGGTTCACCCCTCCACTTT.

This clonotype occurred many times. The gene calls are TRBV11-2 and TRBJ2-7, with D hard to call. The germline CDR1 and CDR2 sequences are SGHAT and FQNNGV. V was trimmed by 5 bases and J by 4 bases, leaving 15 bases between them. This CDR3 has 14 residues. CDR3 region: CASSLSPAKYEQYF. For the CDR3, the DNA is TGTGCCAGCAGCCTCTCCCCCGCTAAGTACGAGCAGTACTTC.

This clonotype has ten or more counts. The chain recombines TRBV5-1 with TRBJ2-5; 8 nucleotides agree with TRBD2. There are 14 residues in the CDR3. With 4 bases clipped from V and 5 bases from J, the junction kept 7 bases outside the gene matches. Germline CDR1 reads SGHRS; CDR2 reads YFSETQ. In nucleotides, the CDR3 is TGCGCCAGCAGCCCTAGCGGGCCGTGGGAGACCCAGTACTTC. Encoded protein: CASSPSGPWETQYF.

This clonotype was counted many times. CDR3 sequence (DNA): TGTGCCAGTAAGGGGGCCTACGAGCAGTACTTC. This sequence encodes CASKGAYEQYF. The V and J genes are TRBV2 and TRBJ2-7; possibly TRBD1 for D (6 bases). The CDR3 consists of 11 residues. The germline V gene has CDR1 SNHLY and CDR2 FYNNEI. Between the trimmed V and J ends, which lost 9 bases and 2 bases, there was a span of 8 bases.

The chain couples TRBV6-5 to TRBJ2-6, with a weak D call TRBD1 (5 bases). The length of the CDR3 is 17 residues. Germline lookup yields CDR1 MNHEY and CDR2 SVGAGI. Trimming stripped 3 bases from V and 0 bases from J, with 12 bases between. The CDR3 DNA is TGTGCCAGCAGTTATCAGGGTTCCACCTCTGGGGCCAACGTCCTGACTTTC. Its protein product is CASSYQGSTSGANVLTF.

This clonotype was counted ten times or more. The chain recombines TRBV20-1 with TRBJ2-5; tentatively, D is TRBD1 or TRBD2 (5 bases each). V was pared by 5 bases and J by 7 bases, with 14 bases between. CDR3 size: 12 residues. CDR1 and CDR2 from the germline V gene are DFQATT and SNEGSKA (reference sequence). The chain's CDR3 is CSAEGRRMTQYF. Written as DNA, the CDR3 is TGCAGTGCTGAGGGGAGAAGGATGACCCAGTACTTC.

This clonotype was observed once. The chain is built from TRBV6-5 and TRBJ2-5; 11 nucleotides match TRBD2. The CDR3 contains 15 residues. The V segment lost 2 bases and the J segment 2 bases; nucleotides outside the gene matches: 1. From germline, CDR1 is MNHEY and CDR2 SVGAGI. CDR3: CASSYLAGGQETQYF. As DNA, the CDR3 is TGTGCCAGCAGTTACCTAGCGGGGGGACAAGAGACCCAGTACTTC.

The chain carries TRBV5-1 and TRBJ1-2; TRBD1 agrees at 10 bases. The CDR3 length is 15 residues. V dropped 2 bases and J dropped 8; count of bases not matched to a gene: 9. Per germline, CDR1 SGHRS and CDR2 YFSETQ. The CDR3 protein is CASSFEGQGRSGYTF. CDR3 coding DNA: TGCGCCAGCAGCTTCGAGGGACAGGGGCGATCCGGCTACACCTTC. The whole variable domain, filled in from reference TRBV5-1 and TRBJ1-2, reads KAGVTQTPRYLIKTRGQQVTLSCSPISGHRSVSWYQQTPGQGLQFLFEYFSETQRNKGNFPGRFSGRQFSNSRSEMNVSTLELGDSALYLCASSFEGQGRSGYTFGSGTRLTVV.

This clonotype has ten or more counts. The chain recombines TRBV12-3 or TRBV12-4 with TRBJ1-5, with no clear D. CDR3 length equals 14 residues. Trimming cost V 1 base and J 4 bases, with 8 bases left between them. As DNA, the CDR3 is TGTGCCAGCAGTTTAGGGTCGTGGAATCAGCCCCAGCATTTT. It codes for CASSLGSWNQPQHF.

This clonotype has ten or more counts. The chain joins TRBV20-1 to TRBJ1-6; D might be TRBD1 (5 bases). V lost 2 bases, J lost 10 bases, and 18 bases lay in between. This CDR3 has 15 amino acids. Germline-derived CDR1 and CDR2 are DFQATT and SNEGSKA (reference sequence). CDR3 amino acids: CSARSKAGRGSPLHF. In DNA form, the CDR3 reads TGCAGTGCTAGATCTAAGGCGGGGCGCGGGTCACCCCTCCACTTT.

This clonotype was found many times. The chain combines TRBV9 with TRBJ2-7; D may correspond to TRBD1 or TRBD2 (5 bases each). CDR1 and CDR2 (germline): SGDLS, YYNGEE. The V gene lost 0 bases and the J gene lost 9 bases, with 16 bases spanning the gap. The CDR3 sequence is 14 residues long. This CDR3 is CASSVDLGVRVQYF. As DNA, the CDR3 is TGTGCCAGCAGCGTAGACCTGGGAGTCAGGGTGCAGTACTTC. The variable domain in full, completed from reference TRBV9 and TRBJ2-7, reads DSGVTQTPKHLITATGQRVTLRCSPRSGDLSVYWYQQSLDQGLQFLIQYYNGEERAKGNILERFSAQQFPDLHSELNLSSLELGDSALYFCASSVDLGVRVQYFGPGTRLTVT.

This clonotype came up many times. V is TRBV15 and J is TRBJ1-2, with 10 bases identical to TRBD1. There are 13 residues in the CDR3. Germline loops: CDR1 LNHNV, CDR2 YYDKDF (reference sequence). The J segment lost 7 bases and the V segment lost 6 bases, leaving 5 bases of the junction unmatched. In nucleotides, the CDR3 is TGTGCCACCAGTCCGACAGGGGGCTTTGGCTACACCTTC. Translation gives CATSPTGGFGYTF.

This clonotype has just a few counts. V gene TRBV27 combines with J gene TRBJ1-6; D might be TRBD1 (6 bases). Trimming pared 9 bases from V and 10 bases from J, leaving 22 bases between. The germline V gene encodes CDR1 MNHEY and CDR2 SMNVEV (reference sequence). The CDR3 runs 15 residues. In DNA, the CDR3 is TGTGCCAGTATCCAGACTACAGGGAAAGGATCACCCCTCCACTTT. The encoded protein is CASIQTTGKGSPLHF.

This clonotype came up many times. This sequence joins TRBV6-5 and TRBJ1-2; D is perhaps TRBD1 (5 bases). Trimming removed 5 bases from V and 8 bases from J, with 21 bases in between. Germline loops: CDR1 MNHEY, CDR2 SVGAGI. The CDR3 sequence is 15 residues long. CDR3 protein: CASSTRLNEEGGYTF. The CDR3 DNA is TGTGCCAGCAGTACCCGACTTAACGAGGAGGGGGGCTACACCTTC.

This clonotype has at least ten counts. The chain couples TRBV6-5 to TRBJ1-1; D is undetermined. Trimming shortened V by 2 bases and J by 4 bases, and 14 bases separated the two germline ends. CDR1 is MNHEY, CDR2 SVGAGI, per germline. CDR3 length: 15 amino acids. CDR3 nucleotide sequence: TGTGCCAGCAGTTACGTAGGCAGCCCGGGCACTGAAGCTTTCTTT. Residues: CASSYVGSPGTEAFF.

Note on this clonotype: Relative to the germline gene, one junction end is altered; a read error may explain this. This chain uses TRBV24-1 with TRBJ1-2, with a tentative D call TRBD1 (6 bases). The germline V gene encodes CDR1 KGHDR and CDR2 SFDVKD. The CDR3 totals 14 residues. The CDR3 region is CATSDSIQGYGYTF. In nucleotides, the CDR3 is TGTGCCACCAGTGATTCCATACAGGGCTATGGTTACACCTTC.

This clonotype was observed many times. The chain combines TRBV6-2 or TRBV6-3 with TRBJ2-6, with D perhaps given as TRBD1 or TRBD2 (5 bases each). Between the trimmed V and J ends, which lost 10 bases and 0 bases, there was a span of 19 bases. From germline, CDR1 is MNHEY and CDR2 SVGEGT. The CDR3 contains 17 residues. As DNA, the CDR3 is TGTGCCACCCTCTGGGGACCCACTCACTCTGGGGCCAACGTCCTGACTTTC. Translating it yields CATLWGPTHSGANVLTF.

The chain combines TRBV12-3 or TRBV12-4 with TRBJ1-2; TRBD1 might be the D (5 bases). CDR3 size: 14 residues. V lost 6 bases, J lost 8 bases, and 19 bases lay in between. The CDR3 DNA follows: TGTGCCAGCAGCCCGGGACGGAGGGGACGGGGCTACACCTTC. It translates to CASSPGRRGRGYTF.

This clonotype occurred many times. This chain's CDR3 is CATSVQGQDVYGYTF. CDR3 bases: TGTGCCACCAGCGTGCAGGGGCAAGACGTCTATGGCTACACCTTC. The chain carries TRBV15 and TRBJ1-2; the D gene is possibly TRBD1 (6 bases). The CDR3 is made up of 15 amino acids. Germline values: CDR1 LNHNV, CDR2 YYDKDF (reference sequence). The V and J ends lost 5 bases and 4 bases respectively, with 17 bases between them.

Concerning this clonotype itself: A read error may account for a junction end that differs from germline. In DNA form, the CDR3 reads TGTGCCAGCAAGCAACAGGTCGAAGAGACCGAGTACTTC. This encodes CASKQQVEETEYF. The chain couples TRBV12-3 or TRBV12-4 to TRBJ2-5; D may be TRBD1 (5 bases). The CDR3 runs 13 residues.

This clonotype was recorded many times. This CDR3 is CSASHSQVGNTIYF. The CDR3 DNA sequence: TGCAGTGCTAGCCACAGCCAGGTCGGAAACACCATATATTTT. The J gene is TRBJ1-3, the V gene TRBV20-1, with D unclear. The V end was cut by 3 bases, the J end by 4 bases, with 13 bases between. Germline V CDR1 and CDR2: DFQATT, SNEGSKA (reference sequence). The CDR3 contains 14 residues.